Presented here are 26 T cell receptor beta chains from one specimen sequenced in a study of cytomegalovirus exposure and HLA in healthy donors. With 60 Vbeta and 13 Jbeta primers, the PCR was carried out. This table comes from immunoSEQ multiplex PCR, and its TCRdb copy is limited to in-frame clones, with some not included. The sample holds roughly 130,000 clones, about 8.5% seen once. Sample: PBMCs. The receptors here all came from a man aged 35 to 55 in good health and CMV-seronegative.

This rearrangement joins TRBV28 to TRBJ1-2; D uncertain. Germline V lookup: CDR1 MDHEN, CDR2 SYDVKM. V lost 6 bases and J lost 6, with 8 bases in between. CDR3 length: 11 amino acids. CDR3 residues: CASSRTDGYTF. Here the CDR3 DNA reads TGTGCCAGCAGCCGTACGGATGGCTACACCTTC.

This clone was seen a handful of times. The chain combines TRBV30 with TRBJ1-3; D remains unclear. The germline V and J ends were trimmed by 7 bases and 0 bases, with 10 bases remaining between them. Germline V gene data show CDR1 as GTSNPN and CDR2 as SVGIG (reference sequence). The CDR3 spans 13 residues. In DNA form, the CDR3 reads TGTGCCTTCGGGATCAACTCTGGAAACACCATATATTTT. Translated, it gives CAFGINSGNTIYF.

In its sample, this clone was seen a few times. This chain joins TRBV21-1 and TRBJ1-1. TRBV21-1 is a known pseudogene. This CDR3 region has 11 residues. For the CDR3, the DNA is TGTGCCAGCAGCGTAAGCGGGGAAGCTTTCTTT. It codes for CASSVSGEAFF.

The chain joins TRBV5-1 to TRBJ2-3; TRBD2 aligns across 8 bases. Germline-derived CDR1 and CDR2 are SGHRS and YFSETQ. The CDR3 is made up of 15 amino acids. After removal of 7 bases from V and 0 bases from J, the junction contained 7 bases not matched to a gene. The CDR3: CASLNSGVSTDTQYF. The DNA for the CDR3 is TGCGCCAGCCTGAATAGCGGGGTTAGCACAGATACGCAGTATTTT.

This clone was detected only a few times. The CDR3 DNA reads as TGTGCTAGTGGTTTGTTTCCAGGGGAAGAGACCCAGTACTTC. This gives the protein CASGLFPGEETQYF. V is TRBV12-5 and J is TRBJ2-5; perhaps TRBD1 as D (6 bases). V lost 2 bases, J lost 3 bases, and 10 bases lay in between. Germline CDR1 reads LGHNT; CDR2 reads FRNRAP. This CDR3 region has 14 residues. Combining the CDR3 with reference TRBV12-5 and TRBJ2-5 gives the whole variable domain DARVTQTPRHKVTEMGQEVTMRCQPILGHNTVFWYRQTMMQGLELLAYFRNRAPLDDSGMPKDRFSAEMPDATLATLKIQPSEPRDSAVYFCASGLFPGEETQYFGPGTRLLVL.

The rearrangement uses TRBV19 and TRBJ1-6; maybe TRBD1 (5 bases). Trimming pared 7 bases from V and 10 bases from J, leaving 20 bases between. Germline CDR1 LNHDA, CDR2 SQIVND (reference sequence). This CDR3 is built from 15 residues. CDR3 nucleotide sequence: TGTGCCAGTACCCAGTCTCAGGGAAGCGGGTCACCCCTCCACTTT. Amino acid sequence: CASTQSQGSGSPLHF. The whole variable domain, remainder taken from reference TRBV19 and TRBJ1-6, is DGGITQSPKYLFRKEGQNVTLSCEQNLNHDAMYWYRQDPGQGLRLIYYSQIVNDFQKGDIAEGYSVSREKKESFPLTVTSAQKNPTAFYLCASTQSQGSGSPLHFGNGTRLTVT.

J is TRBJ1-3 and V is TRBV6-6; 10 nucleotides agree with TRBD1. CDR1 MNHNY and CDR2 SVGAGI come from the germline V gene (reference sequence). The CDR3 runs to 15 residues. Trimming took 6 bases from V and 2 from J; bases not matched to a gene: 4. The DNA of the CDR3 is TGTGCCAGCAGGCAGACAGGGGGCCCTGGAAACACCATATATTTT. Residues: CASRQTGGPGNTIYF.

This rearrangement joins TRBV6-1 to TRBJ1-1, with 11 bases matching TRBD1. Germline CDR1 is MNHNS and CDR2 is SASEGT. The CDR3 runs to 14 residues. The V and J ends lost 6 bases and 4 bases, in that order; junction bases with no gene match: 4. Written as DNA, the CDR3 is TGTGCCAGCAGCTCCGGGACAGGGGGCACTGAAGCTTTCTTT. Translated, it gives CASSSGTGGTEAFF.

This clone was seen more than once but under ten times. The chain couples TRBV5-5 to TRBJ1-4; no reliable D call. This CDR3 contains 12 residues. With 3 bases removed from V and 5 bases from J, the gap between germline ends came to 5 bases. Germline V CDR1 and CDR2: SGHKS, YYEKEE (reference sequence). In DNA, the CDR3 is TGTGCCAGCAGCTCGTTAAATGAAAAACTGTTTTTT. Encoded protein: CASSSLNEKLFF.

This clone appeared a few times. This rearrangement joins TRBV7-2 to TRBJ2-7; the match to TRBD1 covers 10 bases. V lost 1 base to trimming and J lost 0 bases; unmatched junction nucleotides: 3. Germline values: CDR1 SGHTA, CDR2 FQGNSA. The CDR3 consists of 16 residues. The DNA for the CDR3 is TGTGCCAGCAGCTTAGGGGACAGGGGTGGCTCCTACGAGCAGTACTTC. Protein: CASSLGDRGGSYEQYF.

This clone has a handful of counts. The chain is built from TRBV6-6 and TRBJ1-6, with a tentative D call TRBD1 (6 bases). The length of the CDR3 is 15 residues. V shed 2 bases and J shed 7 bases, with 12 bases lying between them. The germline gives CDR1 MNHNY, CDR2 SVGAGI (reference sequence). The CDR3 here is CASSYTHRGNSPLHF. The DNA of the CDR3 is TGTGCCAGCAGTTACACTCATAGGGGGAATTCACCCCTCCACTTT.

This clone occurred a few times. The chain has TRBV7-2 and TRBJ1-6; D perhaps matches TRBD1 (5 bases). Germline V gene lookup returns CDR1 SGHTA and CDR2 FQGNSA. Trimming pared 7 bases from V and 7 bases from J, leaving 17 bases between. The CDR3 totals 15 residues. The CDR3 nucleotides read TGTGCCAGCACCCCCGAACCAGCAGGGAATTCACCCCTCCACTTT. Amino acids: CASTPEPAGNSPLHF.

This clone was seen only a few times. The J gene is TRBJ2-5, the V gene TRBV19; TRBD2 aligns across 13 bases. V lost 5 bases and J lost 5; bases outside the gene matches: 8. Germline V CDR1 and CDR2: LNHDA, SQIVND (reference sequence). The CDR3 spans 16 residues. In nucleotides, the CDR3 is TGTGCCAGTAGTCCCCGGACTAGCGGGGGTGGGGAGACCCAGTACTTC. It specifies CASSPRTSGGGETQYF.

This clone was detected only a few times. The V gene is TRBV4-1, the J gene TRBJ1-2; the match to TRBD1 covers 7 bases. With V trimmed by 0 bases and J by 3 bases, 4 bases remained unmatched. The V gene's germline CDR1 is MGHRA and CDR2 YSYEKL. CDR3 length: 15 residues. This chain's CDR3 is CASSQDAGGYYGYTF. As DNA, the CDR3 is TGCGCCAGCAGCCAAGATGCAGGGGGATACTATGGCTACACCTTC.

This clone was found a few times. The CDR3 nucleotides read TGCGCCAGCAGTGAAGAAGGGACTAGCGGGGGTTACAATGAGCAGTTCTTC. This gives the protein CASSEEGTSGGYNEQFF. The chain links TRBV10-1 to TRBJ2-1; 14 bases map to TRBD2. CDR1 WNHNN and CDR2 SYGVQD come from the germline V gene (reference sequence). The ends lost 3 bases at V and 4 bases at J; junction bases unmatched: 5. The CDR3 has 17 amino acids.

This clone was seen a handful of times. The gene calls are TRBV19 and TRBJ2-7; no reliable D call. CDR3 length equals 14 residues. Germline assignment: CDR1 LNHDA and CDR2 SQIVND (reference sequence). V lost 5 bases and J 0 bases, leaving 11 bases between the germline ends. CDR3 nucleotide sequence: TGTGCCAGTAGTCCAGACTGGCCCTCCTACGAGCAGTACTTC. The encoded protein is CASSPDWPSYEQYF.

The sample holds a few counts of this clone. The rearrangement uses TRBV10-3 and TRBJ1-6; D not resolved. CDR3 size: 16 residues. The V end was cut by 0 bases, the J end by 10 bases, with 16 bases between. CDR1 and CDR2 from the germline V gene are ENHRY and SYGVKD. The CDR3 reads CAISESVGGSGSPLHF. The CDR3, as DNA: TGTGCCATCAGTGAGTCTGTGGGAGGGTCGGGGTCACCCCTCCACTTT.

This chain joins TRBV10-2 and TRBJ1-1; 7 nucleotides align to TRBD1. The CDR3 runs to 14 residues. Losses at the gene ends were 3 bases for V and 2 bases for J; bases not matched to a gene: 3. CDR1 and CDR2 from the germline V gene are WSHSY and SAAADI. The CDR3 is CASSDGTVNTEAFF. CDR3 DNA sequence: TGCGCCAGCAGTGACGGGACAGTCAACACTGAAGCTTTCTTT.

The DNA of the CDR3 is TGTGCCAGCAGCTCCTCAACCCGGGTCTATGGCTACACCTTC. It encodes CASSSSTRVYGYTF. The chain has TRBV7-8 and TRBJ1-2, with unresolved D. Trimming removed 4 bases at V and 4 bases at J, with 13 bases between. There are 14 residues in the CDR3. Germline V gives CDR1 SGHVS, CDR2 FQNEAQ. Looking up the rest from reference TRBV7-8 and TRBJ1-2 gives the full variable domain: GAGVSQSPRYKVAKRGQDVALRCDPISGHVSLFWYQQALGQGPEFLTYFQNEAQLDKSGLPSDRFFAERPEGSVSTLKIQRTQQEDSAVYLCASSSSTRVYGYTFGSGTRLTVV.

The chain combines TRBV6-5 with TRBJ1-5; tentatively, D is TRBD1 (6 bases). Per the germline V gene, CDR1 is MNHEY and CDR2 is SVGAGI. The CDR3 spans 13 residues. Trimming took off 2 bases at V and 7 bases at J, with 9 bases between the two ends. The CDR3 reads CASSYDRRQPQHF. Written as DNA, the CDR3 is TGTGCCAGCAGTTACGACAGGCGACAGCCCCAGCATTTT.

The chain joins TRBV29-1 to TRBJ2-7; D may be TRBD1 (6 bases). The CDR3 is 12 residues long. Between the trimmed V and J ends, which lost 6 bases and 0 bases, there was a span of 9 bases. Per germline, CDR1 SQVTM and CDR2 ANQGSEA. The CDR3 nucleotides are TGCAGCGTACGACAGGCCTCCTACGAGCAGTACTTC. Translated, it gives CSVRQASYEQYF.

This chain uses TRBV9 with TRBJ2-3, with 15 positions matching TRBD2. Trimming at V came to 0 bases and at J to 3 bases, leaving 8 bases not matched to a gene. Per germline, CDR1 SGDLS and CDR2 YYNGEE. The CDR3 runs to 19 residues. CDR3 sequence (DNA): TGTGCCAGCAGCGTAGGTGGACTAGCGGGGGGGCGGACGACAGATACGCAGTATTTT. Protein: CASSVGGLAGGRTTDTQYF.

This clone was seen more than once but under ten times. This rearrangement joins TRBV6-1 to TRBJ2-1; 9 bases are shared with TRBD2. The CDR3 contains 19 residues. V shed 3 bases, J shed 3 bases, and the junction held 15 bases outside the gene matches. The germline gives CDR1 MNHNS, CDR2 SASEGT. CDR3 amino acids: CASSDFLSGGPRGYNEQFF. For the CDR3, the DNA is TGTGCCAGCAGTGATTTCTTGAGCGGGGGGCCTCGTGGCTACAATGAGCAGTTCTTC.

This clone was found a few times. The rearrangement joins TRBV6-4 to TRBJ2-3, with a weak D call TRBD2 (6 bases). CDR1 and CDR2 from the germline V gene are MRHNA and SNTAGT. CDR3 length equals 10 residues. V gave up 9 bases and J gave up 14 bases, with 15 bases separating them. CDR3 sequence reads: CARQFREAYF. In DNA, the CDR3 is TGTGCCAGGCAGTTCAGGGAGGCGTATTTT.

This clone was seen a few times. This chain uses TRBV4-3 with TRBJ2-1; D is unresolved. V lost 4 bases to trimming and J lost 9 bases, with 22 bases between them. The CDR3 sequence is 16 residues long. The germline gives CDR1 LGHNA, CDR2 YSLEER. The DNA for the CDR3 is TGCGCCAGCAGCCCCGCGGCGCAGTCGGTCTACGGTGAGCAGTTCTTC. Its protein product is CASSPAAQSVYGEQFF.

This clone was counted a few times. The chain combines TRBV19 with TRBJ1-5, with no clear D. The length of the CDR3 is 12 residues. The V gene's germline CDR1 is LNHDA and CDR2 SQIVND (reference sequence). With 7 bases removed from V and 6 bases from J, the gap between germline ends came to 10 bases. In DNA, the CDR3 is TGTGCCAGTAACCTGCTCGGTCAGCCCCAGCATTTT. This codes for CASNLLGQPQHF.